One and the same sample provided the 28 T cell receptor beta chains below, sequenced in a study of T-cell memory formation after mild COVID-19. TCRdb reanalysed the 5' RACE reads using MiXCR and keeps one entry per CDR3 protein. This table holds some 110,000 distinct CDR3 sequences, about 17% found once. The sequenced material came from PBMCs or a T cell subset sorted from them (not recorded which). All receptors come from an adult woman who had mild COVID-19 (a few samples of this study predate the infection). Cell type and time point are not known.

V gene TRBV9 combines with J gene TRBJ2-5, with TRBD1 matching 8 bases. The CDR3 is 14 residues long. In germline, CDR1 is SGDLS, CDR2 YYNGEE. After removal of 0 bases from V and 4 bases from J, the junction contained 2 bases not matched to a gene. For the CDR3, the DNA is TGTGCCAGCAGCGTAGCGACAGGGGTAGAGACCCAGTACTTC. It yields the protein CASSVATGVETQYF. The whole variable domain, remainder taken from reference TRBV9 and TRBJ2-5, is DSGVTQTPKHLITATGQRVTLRCSPRSGDLSVYWYQQSLDQGLQFLIQYYNGEERAKGNILERFSAQQFPDLHSELNLSSLELGDSALYFCASSVATGVETQYFGPGTRLLVL.

This clonotype was observed a few times. The chain is built from TRBV6-5 and TRBJ2-3; 9 nucleotides agree with TRBD1. The CDR3 runs to 16 residues. Per germline, CDR1 MNHEY and CDR2 SVGAGI. V gave up 5 bases and J gave up 2 bases; unmatched junction bases: 8. In nucleotides, the CDR3 is TGTGCCAGCAGTAGACGGCGGGACAGGGTCACAGATACGCAGTATTTT. As protein: CASSRRRDRVTDTQYF.

This clonotype turned up a few times. V gene TRBV29-1 combines with J gene TRBJ2-7; 7 bases line up with TRBD2. Per the germline V gene, CDR1 is SQVTM and CDR2 is ANQGSEA. The CDR3 extends over 13 amino acids. Trimming took 2 bases from V and 3 from J; bases not matched to a gene: 4. DNA of the CDR3: TGCAGCGTTGAACTAGCGGTTGACTACGAGCAGTACTTC. Encoded protein: CSVELAVDYEQYF.

This clonotype has a count of ten or more. The V gene is TRBV20-1, the J gene TRBJ2-1; no firm D call. The CDR3 totals 16 residues. Per the germline V gene, CDR1 is DFQATT and CDR2 is SNEGSKA (reference sequence). With 0 bases removed from V and 8 bases from J, the gap between germline ends came to 20 bases. CDR3 sequence: CSARDRIGPRSDEQFF. The CDR3, as DNA: TGCAGTGCTAGAGACCGCATTGGCCCCCGATCGGATGAGCAGTTCTTC.

This chain joins TRBV14 and TRBJ1-1; D is unclear. The CDR3 loop spans 13 amino acids. Trimming left V 1 base short and J 1 base short, with 4 bases between. Germline loops: CDR1 SGHDN, CDR2 FVKESK. The CDR3 DNA is TGTGCCAGCAGCCAAGGGAGGAACACTGAAGCTTTCTTT. It specifies CASSQGRNTEAFF.

The chain uses TRBV6-2 or TRBV6-3 and TRBJ2-5; possible D gene TRBD2, 5 bases. Trimming removed 8 bases from V and 3 bases from J, with 13 bases in between. CDR1 and CDR2 (germline): MNHEY, SVGEGT. The CDR3 is 13 amino acids. CDR3 sequence reads: CASRIPGKETQYF. The CDR3 DNA is TGTGCCAGCCGCATCCCGGGGAAAGAGACCCAGTACTTC.

By sample fraction, this clonotype is medium-sized. The chain is built from TRBV5-6 and TRBJ1-2; D is unclear. CDR1 and CDR2 (germline): SGHDT, YYEEEE. This CDR3 contains 12 residues. Trimming shortened V by 3 bases and J by 8 bases, and 11 bases separated the two germline ends. CDR3 loop: CASSSGFAGYTF. CDR3 nucleotides: TGTGCCAGCAGCTCCGGATTCGCAGGCTACACCTTC.

This chain uses TRBV7-9 with TRBJ1-2, with D possibly matching TRBD1 (6 bases). Germline V lookup: CDR1 SEHNR, CDR2 FQNEAQ (reference sequence). V lost 7 bases, J lost 4 bases, and 13 bases lay in between. The CDR3 contains 13 residues. CDR3 DNA: TGTGCCAGCACCTTGGGGGCAGTCTATGGCTACACCTTC. Protein product: CASTLGAVYGYTF.

V usage is TRBV12-3 or TRBV12-4 and J usage is TRBJ1-2; D is ambiguous. The CDR3 covers 12 residues. The V and J ends lost 4 bases and 3 bases respectively, with 6 bases between them. For the CDR3, the DNA is TGTGCCAGCAGTTCTGGATACTATGGCTACACCTTC. Translated: CASSSGYYGYTF.

This clonotype was observed a handful of times. V and J are TRBV5-1 and TRBJ1-2, with 8 positions matching TRBD1. After removal of 4 bases from V and 7 bases from J, the junction contained 12 bases not matched to a gene. The CDR3 extends over 15 amino acids. Germline CDR1 and CDR2: SGHRS and YFSETQ. In DNA, the CDR3 is TGCGCCAGCAGCCTGACAGGGGTTGGTGAGGCTGGCTACACCTTC. It encodes CASSLTGVGEAGYTF.

The chain links TRBV15 to TRBJ1-4; D is possibly TRBD1 (5 bases). The germline V gene has CDR1 LNHNV and CDR2 YYDKDF (reference sequence). Trimming pared 5 bases from V and 5 bases from J, leaving 12 bases between. The CDR3 sequence is 14 residues long. CDR3 region: CATSHRDGNEKLFF. The DNA for the CDR3 is TGTGCCACCAGCCACCGGGACGGGAATGAAAAACTGTTTTTT.

This clonotype showed up just a few times. V and J are TRBV19 and TRBJ1-5, with 7 nucleotides matching TRBD1. This CDR3 is built from 17 residues. V gave up 5 bases and J gave up 0 bases; unmatched junction bases: 10. Germline CDR1 LNHDA, CDR2 SQIVND (reference sequence). The CDR3 DNA reads as TGTGCCAGTAGTGACTGGGACAGCGTGTATAGCAATCAGCCCCAGCATTTT. Translation gives CASSDWDSVYSNQPQHF.

The V call is TRBV15, the J call TRBJ2-1, with TRBD2 identical over 9 bases. Germline CDR1 and CDR2: LNHNV and YYDKDF (reference sequence). There are 17 residues in the CDR3. Trimming removed 1 base from V and 8 bases from J; junction bases left unmatched: 12. CDR3 loop: CATSRGIGGTSMDEQFF. CDR3 sequence (DNA): TGTGCCACCAGCAGAGGGATTGGTGGGACTAGCATGGATGAGCAGTTCTTC. Using reference TRBV15 and TRBJ2-1 for the parts outside the CDR3, the full variable domain is DAMVIQNPRYQVTQFGKPVTLSCSQTLNHNVMYWYQQKSSQAPKLLFHYYDKDFNNEADTPDNFQSRRPNTSFCFLDIRSPGLGDTAMYLCATSRGIGGTSMDEQFFGPGTRLTVL.

The V gene is TRBV6-6, the J gene TRBJ1-1; D remains ambiguous. This CDR3 has 14 residues. Germline lookup yields CDR1 MNHNY and CDR2 SVGAGI (reference sequence). V was trimmed by 0 bases and J by 1 base, leaving 6 bases between them. CDR3 sequence reads: CASSYSEGNTEAFF. CDR3 DNA sequence: TGTGCCAGCAGTTACTCGGAAGGGAACACTGAAGCTTTCTTT.

The J gene is TRBJ2-7, the V gene TRBV29-1; TRBD1 agrees at 7 bases. V shed 6 bases and J 0 bases; nucleotides not matched to a gene: 8. The germline V gene has CDR1 SQVTM and CDR2 ANQGSEA. The length of the CDR3 is 14 residues. The CDR3 protein is CSVLGQESSYEQYF. For the CDR3, the DNA is TGCAGCGTCCTCGGACAGGAATCCTCCTACGAGCAGTACTTC.

This clonotype was seen only a few times. The CDR3 DNA sequence: TGTGCCAGCAGTGATGGCGGGAGGTACACCGGGGAGCTGTTTTTT. It encodes CASSDGGRYTGELFF. The rearrangement joins TRBV25-1 to TRBJ2-2; 8 nucleotides align to TRBD2. The CDR3 totals 15 residues. V gave up 3 bases and J gave up 3 bases; unmatched junction bases: 3. CDR1 is MGHDK and CDR2 is SYGVNS in the germline V gene.

This clonotype was observed a few times. The J gene is TRBJ2-1, the V gene TRBV7-9, with D perhaps matching TRBD2 (6 bases). CDR3 length equals 15 residues. The V gene's germline CDR1 is SEHNR and CDR2 FQNEAQ (reference sequence). Trimming pared 2 bases from V and 3 bases from J, leaving 11 bases between. CDR3 bases: TGTGCCAGCAGCTTAACCAGCGGGTACTACAATGAGCAGTTCTTC. Protein: CASSLTSGYYNEQFF.

This clonotype has only a few counts. The rearrangement joins TRBV4-1 to TRBJ2-7, with TRBD1 matching over 9 bases. Germline CDR1 is MGHRA and CDR2 is YSYEKL. V trimming: 6 bases; J trimming: 1 base; junction bases outside the gene matches: 7. The CDR3 sequence is 15 residues long. This CDR3 is CASSHAGTGSYEQYF. The CDR3 DNA reads TGCGCCAGCAGTCACGCCGGGACAGGGTCCTACGAGCAGTACTTC.

V is TRBV29-1 and J is TRBJ2-7; 8 positions agree with TRBD2. The CDR3 has 16 residues. The germline V gene encodes CDR1 SQVTM and CDR2 ANQGSEA. V shed 2 bases, J shed 2 bases, and the junction held 11 bases outside the gene matches. This CDR3 reads CSVELILSGGAYEQYF. In nucleotides, the CDR3 is TGCAGCGTTGAATTAATCCTATCGGGGGGGGCCTACGAGCAGTACTTC.

Ten or more counts support this clonotype. The chain employs TRBV14 and TRBJ2-1; D is unclear. This CDR3 is 16 amino acids long. V lost 0 bases to trimming and J lost 2 bases, with 11 bases between them. Germline-derived CDR1 and CDR2 are SGHDN and FVKESK. The CDR3 coding sequence is TGTGCCAGCAGCCAAGACTATGTGAGCCCCTACAATGAGCAGTTCTTC. Translated, it gives CASSQDYVSPYNEQFF.

There are a few counts of this clonotype. The chain combines TRBV7-9 with TRBJ1-1; possibly TRBD1 for D (5 bases). This CDR3 is 15 amino acids long. V lost 2 bases, J lost 6 bases, and 16 bases lay in between. Germline V gives CDR1 SEHNR, CDR2 FQNEAQ (reference sequence). In DNA, the CDR3 is TGTGCCAGCAGCTTATACCGCGGACACTCGGCTGAAGCTTTCTTT. Translation gives CASSLYRGHSAEAFF.

CDR3 coding DNA: TGCGCCAGCAGCTTGTCAACTTGGGGGGGGACTGAAGCTTTCTTT. Protein product: CASSLSTWGGTEAFF. This chain connects TRBV5-1 to TRBJ1-1; a weak D match, TRBD1 (5 bases). V was shortened by 1 base and J by 5 bases, with 15 bases between the two germline ends. This CDR3 spans 15 amino acids. CDR1 is SGHRS and CDR2 is YFSETQ in the germline V gene.

The chain has TRBV24-1 and TRBJ2-2; 8 nucleotides align to TRBD2. The CDR3 contains 19 residues. The J segment lost 0 bases and the V segment lost 1 base, leaving 9 bases of the junction unmatched. Germline CDR1 is KGHDR and CDR2 is SFDVKD. The CDR3: CATSDLGLAGRANTGELFF. The CDR3 DNA reads as TGTGCCACCAGTGATTTAGGCCTAGCGGGCCGCGCGAACACCGGGGAGCTGTTTTTT.

The chain uses TRBV27 and TRBJ2-7; 11 bases are shared with TRBD2. The CDR3 covers 15 residues. Germline V lookup: CDR1 MNHEY, CDR2 SMNVEV (reference sequence). V dropped 4 bases and J dropped 5; count of bases not matched to a gene: 7. This chain's CDR3 is CASSSGLAGYDEQYF. CDR3 nucleotide sequence: TGTGCCAGCAGTTCCGGACTAGCGGGTTATGACGAGCAGTACTTC.

The chain links TRBV7-3 to TRBJ2-2, with 10 bases lining up with TRBD1. Germline V gives CDR1 SGHTA, CDR2 FQGTGA. This CDR3 has 15 amino acids. Losses at the gene ends were 6 bases for V and 4 bases for J; bases not matched to a gene: 5. CDR3 sequence reads: CASRRQGASTGELFF. CDR3 in DNA: TGTGCCAGCAGGAGACAGGGGGCGAGCACCGGGGAGCTGTTTTTT. The whole variable domain, filled in from reference TRBV7-3 and TRBJ2-2, reads GAGVSQTPSNKVTEKGKYVELRCDPISGHTALYWYRQSLGQGPEFLIYFQGTGAADDSGLPNDRFFAVRPEGSVSTLKIQRTERGDSAVYLCASRRQGASTGELFFGEGSRLTVL.

The rearrangement joins TRBV2 to TRBJ1-6, with TRBD1 identical over 9 bases. This CDR3 has 16 residues. Germline V lookup: CDR1 SNHLY, CDR2 FYNNEI. The J segment lost 9 bases and the V segment lost 2 bases, leaving 8 bases of the junction unmatched. CDR3 sequence (DNA): TGTGCCAGCAGTGAAATTAGGGGACAGGGACGTTCACCCCTCCACTTT. This codes for CASSEIRGQGRSPLHF.

This clonotype has more than one count but fewer than ten. The V call is TRBV4-3, the J call TRBJ1-1, with 7 nucleotides matching TRBD1. This CDR3 is built from 15 residues. The V gene end was trimmed by 2 bases and the J gene end by 4 bases; junction bases not matched to a gene: 7. CDR1 is LGHNA, CDR2 YSLEER, per germline. The DNA for the CDR3 is TGCGCCAGCAGCCAAAAAGCCGACAGGGTCACTGAAGCTTTCTTT. Its translation is CASSQKADRVTEAFF.

This clonotype was seen only a few times. V and J are TRBV5-1 and TRBJ2-7, with D possibly being TRBD1 or TRBD2 (7 bases each). Germline CDR1 is SGHRS and CDR2 is YFSETQ. V was clipped by 2 bases and J by 4 bases, with 16 bases between them. This CDR3 is 15 amino acids long. The CDR3 DNA reads as TGCGCCAGCAGCTTCGGGGAGGGGGCGCGGTACGAGCAGTACTTC. Protein: CASSFGEGARYEQYF.